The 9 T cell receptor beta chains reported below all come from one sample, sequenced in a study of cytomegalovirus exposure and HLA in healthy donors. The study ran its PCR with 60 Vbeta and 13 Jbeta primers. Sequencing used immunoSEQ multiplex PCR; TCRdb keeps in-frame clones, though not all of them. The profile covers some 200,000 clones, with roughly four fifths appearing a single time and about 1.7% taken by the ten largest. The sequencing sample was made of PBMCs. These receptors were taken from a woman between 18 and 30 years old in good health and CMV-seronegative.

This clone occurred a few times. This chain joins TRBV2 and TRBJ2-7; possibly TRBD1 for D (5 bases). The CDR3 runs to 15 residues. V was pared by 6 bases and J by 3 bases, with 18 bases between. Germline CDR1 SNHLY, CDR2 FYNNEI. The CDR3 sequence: CASSRTPGVGYEQYF. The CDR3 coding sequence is TGTGCCAGCAGCAGGACACCTGGGGTGGGCTACGAGCAGTACTTC.

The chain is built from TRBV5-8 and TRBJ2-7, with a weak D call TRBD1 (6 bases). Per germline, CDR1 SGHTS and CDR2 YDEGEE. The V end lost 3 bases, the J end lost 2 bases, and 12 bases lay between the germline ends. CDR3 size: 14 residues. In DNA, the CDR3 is TGTGCCAGCAGCTCCGCAGGGGCAGCCTACGAGCAGTACTTC. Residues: CASSSAGAAYEQYF.

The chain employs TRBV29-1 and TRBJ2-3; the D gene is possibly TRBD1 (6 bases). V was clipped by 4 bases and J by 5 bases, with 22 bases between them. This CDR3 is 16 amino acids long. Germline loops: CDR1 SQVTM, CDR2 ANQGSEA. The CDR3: CSVVVSGVRGRDTQYF. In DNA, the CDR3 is TGCAGCGTTGTAGTTTCAGGGGTACGTGGCAGAGATACGCAGTATTTT.

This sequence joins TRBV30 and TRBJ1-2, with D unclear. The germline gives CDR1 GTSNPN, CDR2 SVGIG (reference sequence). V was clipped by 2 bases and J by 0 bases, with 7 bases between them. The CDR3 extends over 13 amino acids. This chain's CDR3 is CAWSMGANYGYTF. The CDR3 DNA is TGTGCCTGGAGTATGGGCGCTAACTATGGCTACACCTTC. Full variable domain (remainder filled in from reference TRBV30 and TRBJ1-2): SQTIHQWPATLVQPVGSPLSLECTVEGTSNPNLYWYRQAAGRGLQLLFYSVGIGQISSEVPQNLSASRPQDRQFILSSKKLLLSDSGFYLCAWSMGANYGYTFGSGTRLTVV.

This chain's CDR3 is CASSLDRESNQPQHF. The CDR3, as DNA: TGTGCCAGCAGTTTGGACAGGGAAAGCAATCAGCCCCAGCATTTT. The chain recombines TRBV28 with TRBJ1-5; 8 nucleotides line up with TRBD1. J lost 1 base, V lost 3 bases, and 2 bases had no gene match. CDR3 length: 15 residues. The germline V gene has CDR1 MDHEN and CDR2 SYDVKM. The complete variable domain, with remaining parts taken from reference TRBV28 and TRBJ1-5, reads DVKVTQSSRYLVKRTGEKVFLECVQDMDHENMFWYRQDPGLGLRLIYFSYDVKMKEKGDIPEGYSVSREKKERFSLILESASTNQTSMYLCASSLDRESNQPQHFGDGTRLSIL.

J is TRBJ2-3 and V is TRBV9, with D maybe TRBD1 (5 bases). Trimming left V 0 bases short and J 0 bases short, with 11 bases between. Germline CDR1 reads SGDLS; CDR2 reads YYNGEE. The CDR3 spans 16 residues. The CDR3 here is CASSVEQAVSTDTQYF. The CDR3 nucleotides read TGTGCCAGCAGCGTAGAACAGGCAGTTAGCACAGATACGCAGTATTTT.

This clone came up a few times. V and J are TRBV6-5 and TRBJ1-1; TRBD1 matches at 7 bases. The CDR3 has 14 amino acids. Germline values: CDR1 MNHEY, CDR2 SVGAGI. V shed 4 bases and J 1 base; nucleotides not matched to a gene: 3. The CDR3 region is CASSSYRGNTEAFF. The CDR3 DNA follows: TGTGCCAGCAGTTCGTACAGGGGGAACACTGAAGCTTTCTTT.

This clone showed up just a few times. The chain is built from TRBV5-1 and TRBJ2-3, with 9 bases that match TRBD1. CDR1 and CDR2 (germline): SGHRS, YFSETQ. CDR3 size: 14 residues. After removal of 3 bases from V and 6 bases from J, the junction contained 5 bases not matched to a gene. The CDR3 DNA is TGCGCCAGCAGCTCCGGGACAGGGCGTGATACGCAGTATTTT. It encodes CASSSGTGRDTQYF.

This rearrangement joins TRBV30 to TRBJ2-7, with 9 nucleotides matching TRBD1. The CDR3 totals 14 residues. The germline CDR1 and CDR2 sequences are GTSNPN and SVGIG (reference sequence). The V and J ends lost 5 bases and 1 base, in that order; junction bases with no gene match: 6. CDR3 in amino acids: CAWGPGTGSYEQYF. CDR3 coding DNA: TGTGCCTGGGGGCCCGGGACAGGGTCCTACGAGCAGTACTTC.